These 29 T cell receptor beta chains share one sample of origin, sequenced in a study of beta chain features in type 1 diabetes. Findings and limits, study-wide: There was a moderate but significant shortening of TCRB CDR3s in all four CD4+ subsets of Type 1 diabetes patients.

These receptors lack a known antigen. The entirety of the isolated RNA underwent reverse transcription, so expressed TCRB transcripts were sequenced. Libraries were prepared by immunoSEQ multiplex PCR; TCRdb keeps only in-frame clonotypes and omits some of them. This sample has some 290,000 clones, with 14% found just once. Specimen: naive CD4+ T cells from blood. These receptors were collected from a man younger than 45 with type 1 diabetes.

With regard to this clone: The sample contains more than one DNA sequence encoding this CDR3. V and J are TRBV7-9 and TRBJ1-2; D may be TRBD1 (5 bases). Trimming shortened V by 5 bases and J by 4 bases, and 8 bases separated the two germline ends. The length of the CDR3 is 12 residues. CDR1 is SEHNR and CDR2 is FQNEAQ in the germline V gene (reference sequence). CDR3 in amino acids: CASSRDSYGYTF. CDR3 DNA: TGTGCCAGCAGCCGCGACAGCTATGGCTACACCTTC.

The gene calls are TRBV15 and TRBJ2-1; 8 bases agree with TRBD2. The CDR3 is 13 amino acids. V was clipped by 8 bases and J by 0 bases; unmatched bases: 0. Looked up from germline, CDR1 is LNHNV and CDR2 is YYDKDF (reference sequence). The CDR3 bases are TGTGCCACCGCGGGAGGCTCCTACAATGAGCAGTTCTTC. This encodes CATAGGSYNEQFF. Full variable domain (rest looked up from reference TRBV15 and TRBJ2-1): DAMVIQNPRYQVTQFGKPVTLSCSQTLNHNVMYWYQQKSSQAPKLLFHYYDKDFNNEADTPDNFQSRRPNTSFCFLDIRSPGLGDTAMYLCATAGGSYNEQFFGPGTRLTVL.

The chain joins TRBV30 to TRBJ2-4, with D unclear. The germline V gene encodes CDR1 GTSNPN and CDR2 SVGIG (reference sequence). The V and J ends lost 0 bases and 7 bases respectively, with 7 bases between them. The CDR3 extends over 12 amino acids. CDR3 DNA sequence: TGTGCCTGGAGTGTAACCGGGAACATTCAGTACTTC. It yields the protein CAWSVTGNIQYF.

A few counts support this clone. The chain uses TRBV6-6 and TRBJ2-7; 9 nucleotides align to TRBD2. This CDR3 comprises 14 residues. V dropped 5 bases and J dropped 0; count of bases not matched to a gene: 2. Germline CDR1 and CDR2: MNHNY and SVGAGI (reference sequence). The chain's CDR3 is CASSQTSGSYEQYF. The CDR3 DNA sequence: TGTGCCAGCAGTCAGACTAGCGGCTCCTACGAGCAGTACTTC.

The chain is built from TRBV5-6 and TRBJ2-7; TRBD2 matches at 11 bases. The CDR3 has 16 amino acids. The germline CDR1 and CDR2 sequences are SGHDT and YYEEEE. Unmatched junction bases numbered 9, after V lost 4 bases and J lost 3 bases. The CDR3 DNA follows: TGTGCCAGCAGCCGGTGGGAGACTAGCGGGAACTACGAGCAGTACTTC. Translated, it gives CASSRWETSGNYEQYF.

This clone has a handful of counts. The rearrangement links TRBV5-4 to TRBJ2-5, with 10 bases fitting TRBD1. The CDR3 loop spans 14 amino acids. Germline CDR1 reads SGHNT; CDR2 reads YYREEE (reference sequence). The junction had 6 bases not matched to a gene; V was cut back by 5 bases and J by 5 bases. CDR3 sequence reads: CASRRDRGEETQYF. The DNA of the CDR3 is TGTGCCAGCAGGCGGGACAGGGGTGAGGAGACCCAGTACTTC. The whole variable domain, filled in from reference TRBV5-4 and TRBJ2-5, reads ETGVTQSPTHLIKTRGQQVTLRCSSQSGHNTVSWYQQALGQGPQFIFQYYREEENGRGNFPPRFSGLQFPNYSSELNVNALELDDSALYLCASRRDRGEETQYFGPGTRLLVL.

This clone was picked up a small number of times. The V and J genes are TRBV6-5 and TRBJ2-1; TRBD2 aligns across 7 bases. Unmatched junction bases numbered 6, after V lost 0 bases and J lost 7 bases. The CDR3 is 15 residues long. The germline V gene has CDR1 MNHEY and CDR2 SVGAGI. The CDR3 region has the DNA TGTGCCAGCAGTTACTCGAGGACTAGAGGAAATGAGCAGTTCTTC. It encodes CASSYSRTRGNEQFF.

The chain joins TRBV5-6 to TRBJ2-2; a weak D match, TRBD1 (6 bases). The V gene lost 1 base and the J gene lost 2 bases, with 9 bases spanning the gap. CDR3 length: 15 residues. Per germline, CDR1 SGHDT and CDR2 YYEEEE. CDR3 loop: CASSLWTDNTGELFF. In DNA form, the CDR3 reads TGTGCCAGCAGCTTGTGGACAGACAACACCGGGGAGCTGTTTTTT.

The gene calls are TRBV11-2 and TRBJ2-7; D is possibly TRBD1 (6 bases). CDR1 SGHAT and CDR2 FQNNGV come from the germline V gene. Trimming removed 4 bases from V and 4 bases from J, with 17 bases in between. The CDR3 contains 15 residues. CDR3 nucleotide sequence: TGTGCCAGCAGCTCCCCAGGCAGGGGCAGGTACGAGCAGTACTTC. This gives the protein CASSSPGRGRYEQYF.

The CDR3 region has the DNA TGTGCCAGCAGTGAACAAAACACCGGGGAGCTGTTTTTT. This encodes CASSEQNTGELFF. The rearrangement links TRBV2 to TRBJ2-2; no definite D call. Deletions cut 2 bases from V and 2 bases from J, with 3 bases between. This CDR3 is 13 amino acids long. Per the germline V gene, CDR1 is SNHLY and CDR2 is FYNNEI.

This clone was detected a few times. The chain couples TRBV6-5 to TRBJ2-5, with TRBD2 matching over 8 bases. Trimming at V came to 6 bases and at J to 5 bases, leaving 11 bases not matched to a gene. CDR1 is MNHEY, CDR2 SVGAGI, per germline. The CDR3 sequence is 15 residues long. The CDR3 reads CASSDLIAGMETQYF. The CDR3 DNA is TGTGCCAGCAGCGACCTTATAGCGGGAATGGAGACCCAGTACTTC.

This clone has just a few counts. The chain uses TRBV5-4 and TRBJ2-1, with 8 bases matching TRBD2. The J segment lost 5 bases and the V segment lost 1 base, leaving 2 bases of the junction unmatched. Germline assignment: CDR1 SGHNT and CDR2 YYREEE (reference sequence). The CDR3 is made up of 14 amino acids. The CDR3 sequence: CASSLPGGNNEQFF. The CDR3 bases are TGTGCCAGCAGCTTGCCGGGAGGGAACAATGAGCAGTTCTTC.

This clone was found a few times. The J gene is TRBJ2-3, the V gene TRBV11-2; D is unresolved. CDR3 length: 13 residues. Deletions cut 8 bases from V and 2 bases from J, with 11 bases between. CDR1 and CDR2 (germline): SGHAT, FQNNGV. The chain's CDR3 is CASCESPTDTQYF. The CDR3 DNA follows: TGTGCCAGCTGCGAGAGCCCCACAGATACGCAGTATTTT.

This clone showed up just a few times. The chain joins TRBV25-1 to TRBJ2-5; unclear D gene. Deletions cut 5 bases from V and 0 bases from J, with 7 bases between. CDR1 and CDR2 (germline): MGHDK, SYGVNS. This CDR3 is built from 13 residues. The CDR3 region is CASSPSHQETQYF. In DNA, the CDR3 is TGTGCCAGCAGTCCATCCCACCAAGAGACCCAGTACTTC.

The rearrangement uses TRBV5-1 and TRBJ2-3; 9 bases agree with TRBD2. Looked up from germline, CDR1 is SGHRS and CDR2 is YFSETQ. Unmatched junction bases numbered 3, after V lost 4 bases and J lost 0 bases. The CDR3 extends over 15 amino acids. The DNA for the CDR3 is TGCGCCAGCAGCCCGGGACTAGCTAGCACAGATACGCAGTATTTT. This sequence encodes CASSPGLASTDTQYF.

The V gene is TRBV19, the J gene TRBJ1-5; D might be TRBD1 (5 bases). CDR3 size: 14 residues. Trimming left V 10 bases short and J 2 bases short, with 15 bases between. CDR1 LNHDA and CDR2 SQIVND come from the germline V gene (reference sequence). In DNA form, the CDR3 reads TGTGCCACTCAAAGGAGGGACGGCAATCAGCCCCAGCATTTT. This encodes CATQRRDGNQPQHF.

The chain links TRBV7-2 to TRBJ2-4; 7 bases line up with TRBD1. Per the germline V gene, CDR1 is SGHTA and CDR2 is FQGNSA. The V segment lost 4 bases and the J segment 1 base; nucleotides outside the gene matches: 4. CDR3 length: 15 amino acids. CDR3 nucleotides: TGTGCCAGCAGCTCGACAGGGAACGCCAAAAACATTCAGTACTTC. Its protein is CASSSTGNAKNIQYF.

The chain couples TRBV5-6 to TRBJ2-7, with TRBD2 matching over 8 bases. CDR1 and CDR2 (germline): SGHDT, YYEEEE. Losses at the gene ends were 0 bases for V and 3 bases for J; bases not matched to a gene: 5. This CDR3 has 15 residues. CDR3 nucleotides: TGTGCCAGCAGCTTGGAGCGGGAGCGTTTCTACGAGCAGTACTTC. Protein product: CASSLERERFYEQYF. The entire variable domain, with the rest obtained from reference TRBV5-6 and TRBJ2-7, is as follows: DAGVTQSPTHLIKTRGQQVTLRCSPKSGHDTVSWYQQALGQGPQFIFQYYEEEERQRGNFPDRFSGHQFPNYSSELNVNALLLGDSALYLCASSLERERFYEQYFGPGTRLTVT.

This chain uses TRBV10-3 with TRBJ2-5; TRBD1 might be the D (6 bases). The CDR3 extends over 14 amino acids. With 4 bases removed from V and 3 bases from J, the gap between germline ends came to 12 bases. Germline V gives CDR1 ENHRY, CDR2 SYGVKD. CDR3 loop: CAISGPGTKETQYF. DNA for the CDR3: TGTGCCATCAGTGGACCCGGGACAAAAGAGACCCAGTACTTC.

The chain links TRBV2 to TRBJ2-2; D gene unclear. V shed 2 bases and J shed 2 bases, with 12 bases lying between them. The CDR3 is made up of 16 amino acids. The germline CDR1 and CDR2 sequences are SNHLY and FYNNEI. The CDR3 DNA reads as TGTGCCAGCAGTGAATTCCGATCAGATAACACCGGGGAGCTGTTTTTT. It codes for CASSEFRSDNTGELFF.

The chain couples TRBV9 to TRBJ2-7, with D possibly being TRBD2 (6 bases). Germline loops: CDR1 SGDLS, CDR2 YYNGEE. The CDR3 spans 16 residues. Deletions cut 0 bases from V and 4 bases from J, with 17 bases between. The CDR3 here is CASSVGTPGEGYEQYF. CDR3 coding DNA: TGTGCCAGCAGCGTAGGGACCCCGGGAGAGGGATACGAGCAGTACTTC.

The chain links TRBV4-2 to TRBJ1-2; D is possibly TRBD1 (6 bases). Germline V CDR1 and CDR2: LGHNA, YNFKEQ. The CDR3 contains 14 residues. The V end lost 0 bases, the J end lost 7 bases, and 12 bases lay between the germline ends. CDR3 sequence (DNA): TGTGCCAGCAGCCAAGATCCCAGGGGCAGTGGCTACACCTTC. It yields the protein CASSQDPRGSGYTF.

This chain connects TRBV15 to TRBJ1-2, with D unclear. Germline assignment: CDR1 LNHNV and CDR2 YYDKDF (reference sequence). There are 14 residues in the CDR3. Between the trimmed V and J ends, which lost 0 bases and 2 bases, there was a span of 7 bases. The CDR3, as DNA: TGTGCCACCAGCAGAGAGGAACAGAACTATGGCTACACCTTC. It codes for CATSREEQNYGYTF.

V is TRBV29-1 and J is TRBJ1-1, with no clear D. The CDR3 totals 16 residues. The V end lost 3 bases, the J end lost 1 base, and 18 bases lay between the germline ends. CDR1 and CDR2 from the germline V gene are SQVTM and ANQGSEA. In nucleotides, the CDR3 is TGCAGCGTTGATGCCGTCGACCGGAGAAGGAACACTGAAGCTTTCTTT. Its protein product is CSVDAVDRRRNTEAFF.

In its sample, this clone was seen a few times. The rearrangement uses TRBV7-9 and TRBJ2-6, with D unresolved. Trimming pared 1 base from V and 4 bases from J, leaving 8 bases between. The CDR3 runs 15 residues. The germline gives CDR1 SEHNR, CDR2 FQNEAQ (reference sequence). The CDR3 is CASSLEVAGANVLTF. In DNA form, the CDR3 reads TGTGCCAGCAGCTTAGAGGTAGCAGGGGCCAACGTCCTGACTTTC.

CDR3 bases: TGCGCCAGCAGCTCGATTGGGGAGGGCGGCGAGCAGTACTTC. The encoded protein is CASSSIGEGGEQYF. The chain couples TRBV5-1 to TRBJ2-7, with 7 bases that match TRBD2. The germline V gene has CDR1 SGHRS and CDR2 YFSETQ. Trimming at V came to 3 bases and at J to 6 bases, leaving 9 bases not matched to a gene. The CDR3 runs 14 residues. Full variable domain (outside the CDR3, taken from reference TRBV5-1 and TRBJ2-7): KAGVTQTPRYLIKTRGQQVTLSCSPISGHRSVSWYQQTPGQGLQFLFEYFSETQRNKGNFPGRFSGRQFSNSRSEMNVSTLELGDSALYLCASSSIGEGGEQYFGPGTRLTVT.

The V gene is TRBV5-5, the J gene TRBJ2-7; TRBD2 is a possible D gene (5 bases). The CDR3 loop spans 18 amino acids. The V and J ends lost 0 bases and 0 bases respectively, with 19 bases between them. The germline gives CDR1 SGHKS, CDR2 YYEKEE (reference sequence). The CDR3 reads CASSLVWFSGIPSYEQYF. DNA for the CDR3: TGTGCCAGCAGCTTGGTATGGTTTTCGGGAATACCCTCCTACGAGCAGTACTTC.

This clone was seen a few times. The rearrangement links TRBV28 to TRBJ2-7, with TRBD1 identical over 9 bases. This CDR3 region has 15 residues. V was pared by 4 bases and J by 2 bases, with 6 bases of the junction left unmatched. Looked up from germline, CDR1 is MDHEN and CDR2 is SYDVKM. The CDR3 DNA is TGTGCCAGCAGTTCCCGGGACAGGGAGACCTACGAGCAGTACTTC. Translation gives CASSSRDRETYEQYF. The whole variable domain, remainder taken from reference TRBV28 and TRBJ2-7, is DVKVTQSSRYLVKRTGEKVFLECVQDMDHENMFWYRQDPGLGLRLIYFSYDVKMKEKGDIPEGYSVSREKKERFSLILESASTNQTSMYLCASSSRDRETYEQYFGPGTRLTVT.

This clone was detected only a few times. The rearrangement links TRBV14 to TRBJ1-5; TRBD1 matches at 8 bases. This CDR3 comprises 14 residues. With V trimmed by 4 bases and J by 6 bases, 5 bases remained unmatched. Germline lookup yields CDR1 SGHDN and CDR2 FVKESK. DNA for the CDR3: TGTGCCAGCAGCCCCGGACAGGGAAGTCAGCCCCAGCATTTT. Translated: CASSPGQGSQPQHF.